The 7 T cell receptor beta chains presented below share a single source sample, sequenced in a study of neurological immune-mediated disorders (dated by TCRdb to between 2017 and 2020). The library was generated by 5' RACE. Sequencing was carried out with an Illumina HiSeq 2500. The public reads were reanalyzed by TCRdb: fastp trimming at Q25, MiXCR alignment, in-frame beta chains only. CDR3 protein sequences are deduplicated, and each keeps its most common genes and DNA. The sample records some 60,000 distinct CDR3 sequences, more than 4% of which are singletons. Approximately 3.2% of the sample goes to the ten largest clones. Sequencing was performed on PBMCs. The receptors here all came from a woman aged 45-60 years with multiple sclerosis.

This clonotype appeared many times. The J gene is TRBJ1-1, the V gene TRBV7-6; possibly TRBD1 for D (6 bases). The CDR3 spans 15 residues. Trimming took off 5 bases at V and 4 bases at J, with 17 bases between the two ends. Germline V gives CDR1 SGHVS, CDR2 FNYEAQ. DNA for the CDR3: TGTGCCAGCAGCCCTAGTAGACAGGTTGGCACTGAAGCTTTCTTT. Protein product: CASSPSRQVGTEAFF.

This clonotype was detected ten times or more. The J gene is TRBJ1-2, the V gene TRBV5-1; TRBD1 agrees at 9 bases. The germline gives CDR1 SGHRS, CDR2 YFSETQ. The V gene end was trimmed by 4 bases and the J gene end by 2 bases; junction bases not matched to a gene: 6. The CDR3 is 15 amino acids. CDR3 sequence reads: CASSPQGQGNYGYTF. CDR3 in DNA: TGCGCCAGCAGCCCCCAAGGACAGGGGAACTATGGCTACACCTTC.

This clonotype was counted ten times or more. J is TRBJ1-2 and V is TRBV20-1; 8 nucleotides match TRBD1. V gave up 5 bases and J gave up 0 bases; unmatched junction bases: 5. The CDR3 loop spans 14 amino acids. CDR1 DFQATT and CDR2 SNEGSKA come from the germline V gene (reference sequence). This CDR3 reads CSAWTGKSNYGYTF. Here the CDR3 DNA reads TGCAGTGCTTGGACAGGGAAATCTAACTATGGCTACACCTTC.

This clonotype was recorded at least ten times. The chain couples TRBV5-6 to TRBJ1-5, with 8 positions matching TRBD1. V shed 4 bases, J shed 5 bases, and the junction held 8 bases outside the gene matches. The CDR3 is made up of 15 amino acids. From germline, CDR1 is SGHDT and CDR2 YYEEEE. The CDR3, as DNA: TGTGCCAGCAGCACGGGGACAGGTGAGGATCAGCCCCAGCATTTT. Encoded protein: CASSTGTGEDQPQHF.

This clonotype was recorded at least ten times. The gene calls are TRBV12-3 or TRBV12-4 and TRBJ2-1, with D perhaps assigned TRBD1 or TRBD2 (6 bases each). Between the trimmed V and J ends, which lost 4 bases and 8 bases, there was a span of 15 bases. The CDR3 loop spans 14 amino acids. CDR3 region: CASSSASRGDEQFF. In DNA, the CDR3 is TGTGCCAGCAGTTCAGCCTCGAGGGGGGATGAGCAGTTCTTC.

This clonotype was seen many times. The V gene is TRBV5-6, the J gene TRBJ2-4; perhaps TRBD1 as D (5 bases). Trimming left V 1 base short and J 7 bases short, with 18 bases between. CDR3 length: 16 amino acids. Germline V gene data show CDR1 as SGHDT and CDR2 as YYEEEE. As DNA, the CDR3 is TGTGCCAGCAGCTTGTTACAGGCACTCCAGGCGAACATTCAGTACTTC. Its translation: CASSLLQALQANIQYF.

In its sample, this clonotype is medium-sized (0.01 to 0.1%). This sequence joins TRBV5-6 and TRBJ2-1; tentatively, D is TRBD1 (5 bases). This CDR3 comprises 15 residues. The germline CDR1 and CDR2 sequences are SGHDT and YYEEEE. Trimming removed 3 bases from V and 2 bases from J, with 12 bases in between. The CDR3 sequence: CASSSKTEPYNEQFF. As DNA, the CDR3 is TGTGCCAGCAGCTCCAAGACAGAACCCTACAATGAGCAGTTCTTC.